These 12 T cell receptor beta chains were all obtained from the same sample, sequenced in a study of blood T cell repertoires in COVID-19. Repertoires were generated with immunoSEQ multiplex PCR, while TCRdb's copy carries only in-frame clones and drops some. The sample carries about 400,000 clones, more than 70% recorded once. Sequences were obtained from PBMCs or T cells enriched from blood (not recorded which). The source is a man between 35 and 55 years old in a cohort exposed to, infected with or recovered from COVID-19 (not recorded which).

This chain connects TRBV7-3 to TRBJ2-1; D possibly corresponds to TRBD2 (7 bases). Germline V lookup: CDR1 SGHTA, CDR2 FQGTGA. CDR3 length: 17 residues. The germline V and J ends were trimmed by 1 base and 5 bases, with 18 bases remaining between them. Here the CDR3 reads CASSLRGGIAGNNEQFF. CDR3 bases: TGTGCCAGCAGCTTAAGAGGGGGGATAGCGGGCAACAATGAGCAGTTCTTC.

On this clone itself: One end of the junction varies from germline; a read error may be responsible. The chain uses TRBV27 and TRBJ2-1; 10 bases map to TRBD2. The CDR3 contains 11 residues. CDR1 MNHEY and CDR2 SMNVEV come from the germline V gene (reference sequence). The CDR3 is CASRTTSGMVF. In DNA, the CDR3 is TGTGCCAGCAGAACTACTAGCGGGATGGTCTTC.

The chain links TRBV6-1 to TRBJ1-4; D possibly corresponds to TRBD1 (5 bases). The V gene's germline CDR1 is MNHNS and CDR2 SASEGT. Trimming removed 3 bases at V and 0 bases at J, with 8 bases between. This CDR3 region has 15 residues. The CDR3 here is CASSERGATNEKLFF. The CDR3 DNA sequence: TGTGCCAGCAGTGAGCGGGGCGCAACTAATGAAAAACTGTTTTTT.

The genes are TRBV5-1 and TRBJ2-5; 9 bases are a match to TRBD2. The junction had 8 bases not matched to a gene; V was cut back by 2 bases and J by 9 bases. The CDR3 runs to 14 residues. Germline-derived CDR1 and CDR2 are SGHRS and YFSETQ. The CDR3 bases are TGCGCCAGCAGCTTCGGGACTAGCACAATGGCCCAGTACTTC. Amino acids: CASSFGTSTMAQYF.

This clone was counted a single time. The chain recombines TRBV2 with TRBJ1-2, with TRBD1 matching 7 bases. Per the germline V gene, CDR1 is SNHLY and CDR2 is FYNNEI. This CDR3 comprises 14 residues. V trimming: 6 bases; J trimming: 4 bases; junction bases outside the gene matches: 8. The CDR3 DNA is TGTGCCAGCAGGGAACAGGGGTATCGCTATGGCTACACCTTC. Amino acid sequence: CASREQGYRYGYTF.

The chain links TRBV4-2 to TRBJ2-2; weak D call: TRBD2 (5 bases). Germline lookup yields CDR1 LGHNA and CDR2 YNFKEQ. V lost 0 bases, J lost 6 bases, and 17 bases lay in between. The CDR3 spans 17 residues. CDR3 bases: TGTGCCAGCAGCCAAGATGCCAGCGGCCTTAGGTCCGGGGAGCTGTTTTTT. Its translation: CASSQDASGLRSGELFF.

The V call is TRBV18, the J call TRBJ1-1; D is perhaps TRBD1 (5 bases). The CDR3 runs to 15 residues. Looked up from germline, CDR1 is KGHSH and CDR2 is LQKENI. V was pared by 5 bases and J by 0 bases, with 13 bases between. Here the CDR3 DNA reads TGTGCCAGCTCAGCCACCAGGGAGGTGAACACTGAAGCTTTCTTT. This codes for CASSATREVNTEAFF.

The chain has TRBV30 and TRBJ2-3; D might be TRBD1 (6 bases). Trimming removed 3 bases from V and 0 bases from J, with 10 bases in between. This CDR3 has 14 residues. The germline V gene has CDR1 GTSNPN and CDR2 SVGIG (reference sequence). The CDR3 DNA is TGTGCCTGGAGGTTACAGGGTAGCACAGATACGCAGTATTTT. It translates to CAWRLQGSTDTQYF. The whole variable domain, remainder taken from reference TRBV30 and TRBJ2-3, is SQTIHQWPATLVQPVGSPLSLECTVEGTSNPNLYWYRQAAGRGLQLLFYSVGIGQISSEVPQNLSASRPQDRQFILSSKKLLLSDSGFYLCAWRLQGSTDTQYFGPGTRLTVL.

The chain combines TRBV6-2 or TRBV6-3 with TRBJ2-7; TRBD2 matches 11 bases. This CDR3 contains 15 residues. The trim removed 6 bases at V and 2 bases at J, leaving 6 bases unmatched. The V gene's germline CDR1 is MNHEY and CDR2 SVGEGT. CDR3 sequence: CASSPVAGGPYEQYF. The CDR3 DNA follows: TGTGCCAGCAGCCCGGTAGCGGGAGGGCCCTACGAGCAGTACTTC.

This clone was seen a single time. The chain links TRBV6-5 to TRBJ1-4, with D possibly matching TRBD1 (5 bases). Germline CDR1 is MNHEY and CDR2 is SVGAGI. CDR3 length: 15 residues. Trimming took off 4 bases at V and 4 bases at J, with 13 bases between the two ends. CDR3 DNA sequence: TGTGCCAGCAGTTCTATGCGGGGGTATAATGAAAAACTGTTTTTT. This gives the protein CASSSMRGYNEKLFF.

The chain carries TRBV7-9 and TRBJ2-7, with TRBD1 as a possible D gene (6 bases). The V gene's germline CDR1 is SEHNR and CDR2 FQNEAQ (reference sequence). Trimming took 5 bases from V and 3 from J, leaving 14 bases between them. This CDR3 has 14 amino acids. This CDR3 is CASSHDRSDYEQYF. The DNA for the CDR3 is TGTGCCAGCAGCCACGACAGGTCTGACTACGAGCAGTACTTC.

The CDR3 DNA is TGTGCCAGCAGCGCCCTAACAGGGGGCCCCGGGGAGCTGTTTTTT. As protein: CASSALTGGPGELFF. The chain carries TRBV9 and TRBJ2-2, with TRBD1 identical over 9 bases. Germline CDR1 reads SGDLS; CDR2 reads YYNGEE. After removal of 3 bases from V and 6 bases from J, the junction contained 6 bases not matched to a gene. The CDR3 contains 15 residues.